The 24 T cell receptor beta chains presented below share a single source sample, sequenced in a study of cytomegalovirus exposure and HLA in healthy donors. 13 Jbeta primers and 60 Vbeta primers were used for the PCR. Produced via immunoSEQ multiplex PCR; TCRdb's table is partial and in-frame only. The data contain about 130,000 clones, around three quarters of them singletons. The sample was PBMCs. These receptors all stem from a man in his thirties or forties in good health.

The CDR3 DNA is TGTGCCAGCAGCGACCGTCGGGGCGGGGAGCTGTTTTTT. Translation: CASSDRRGGELFF. The chain is built from TRBV9 and TRBJ2-2; D may be TRBD2 (5 bases). CDR3 length: 13 residues. V lost 3 bases and J lost 7, with 10 bases in between. Germline CDR1 reads SGDLS; CDR2 reads YYNGEE.

This chain links TRBV19 with TRBJ2-7, with a weak D call TRBD1 (6 bases). V lost 6 bases, J lost 2 bases, and 17 bases lay in between. The length of the CDR3 is 15 residues. Germline CDR1 reads LNHDA; CDR2 reads SQIVND (reference sequence). CDR3 DNA: TGTGCCAGTAGCCACGGGACACACGGGACCTACGAGCAGTACTTC. Translating it yields CASSHGTHGTYEQYF. The whole variable domain, filled in from reference TRBV19 and TRBJ2-7, reads DGGITQSPKYLFRKEGQNVTLSCEQNLNHDAMYWYRQDPGQGLRLIYYSQIVNDFQKGDIAEGYSVSREKKESFPLTVTSAQKNPTAFYLCASSHGTHGTYEQYFGPGTRLTVT.

This clone showed up just once. Other DNA sequences from this sample encode an identical CDR3 as well. The chain links TRBV19 to TRBJ2-7; 7 nucleotides line up with TRBD1. The germline gives CDR1 LNHDA, CDR2 SQIVND (reference sequence). The ends lost 5 bases at V and 0 bases at J; junction bases unmatched: 4. This CDR3 has 14 residues. CDR3 protein: CASSARQGSYEQYF. CDR3 nucleotide sequence: TGTGCCAGTAGTGCGAGACAGGGCTCCTACGAGCAGTACTTC.

The chain joins TRBV11-3 to TRBJ1-1; D is uncertain. V gave up 3 bases and J gave up 2 bases, with 7 bases separating them. Germline CDR1 and CDR2: SGHNT and YENEEA. The CDR3 spans 13 residues. The CDR3 nucleotides read TGTGCCAGCAGCTTTTACAGCAACACTGAAGCTTTCTTT. It encodes CASSFYSNTEAFF. Filled out from reference TRBV11-3 and TRBJ1-1, the complete variable domain reads EAGVVQSPRYKIIEKKQPVAFWCNPISGHNTLYWYLQNLGQGPELLIRYENEEAVDDSQLPKDRFSAERLKGVDSTLKIQPAELGDSAVYLCASSFYSNTEAFFGQGTRLTVV.

The CDR3 DNA sequence: TGTGCCAGCACCCTCAGTCCGCCGGAGACCCAGTACTTC. Translating it yields CASTLSPPETQYF. This chain joins TRBV7-2 and TRBJ2-5, with D hard to call. Trimming cost V 7 bases and J 5 bases, with 14 bases left between them. Germline CDR1 SGHTA, CDR2 FQGNSA. This CDR3 is 13 amino acids long. The entire variable domain, with the rest obtained from reference TRBV7-2 and TRBJ2-5, is as follows: GAGVSQSPSNKVTEKGKDVELRCDPISGHTALYWYRQSLGQGLEFLIYFQGNSAPDKSGLPSDRFSAERTGGSVSTLTIQRTQQEDSAVYLCASTLSPPETQYFGPGTRLLVL.

This clone was seen a few times. CDR3 coding DNA: TGTGCCAGCAGCCCCCGGACTAGCTGGAATGAGCAGTTCTTC. Translating gives CASSPRTSWNEQFF. This sequence joins TRBV9 and TRBJ2-1, with 8 bases aligning to TRBD2. Germline V gene data show CDR1 as SGDLS and CDR2 as YYNGEE. The CDR3 totals 14 residues. Losses at the gene ends were 4 bases for V and 7 bases for J; bases not matched to a gene: 7.

The CDR3 region has the DNA TGTGCTAGTGGTTTGGTACCCCCCGGGATGGTTGGGGGCTACACCTTC. Its protein is CASGLVPPGMVGGYTF. The chain carries TRBV12-5 and TRBJ1-2; D unresolved. Germline V CDR1 and CDR2: LGHNT, FRNRAP. The V end lost 0 bases, the J end lost 8 bases, and 19 bases lay between the germline ends. CDR3 size: 16 residues.

This clone was found once. This chain connects TRBV7-6 to TRBJ2-2, with TRBD2 matching 9 bases. The V and J ends lost 2 bases and 4 bases, in that order; junction bases with no gene match: 2. Per germline, CDR1 SGHVS and CDR2 FNYEAQ. The CDR3 runs to 15 residues. CDR3 protein: CASSLLAGSTGELFF. CDR3 DNA sequence: TGTGCCAGCAGCTTACTAGCGGGGTCCACCGGGGAGCTGTTTTTT.

Comment on this clone: An end of the junction differs from the germline gene, which may be a read error. The chain has TRBV7-9 and TRBJ2-7; D remains unclear. The CDR3 extends over 12 amino acids. Germline CDR1 reads SEHNR; CDR2 reads FQNEAQ (reference sequence). In DNA form, the CDR3 reads TGTTCCAGCAGCCCCCACTACTACGAGCAGTACTTC. Protein: CSSSPHYYEQYF.

This chain links TRBV14 with TRBJ2-7, with 9 bases lining up with TRBD2. Germline V gene sequence: CDR1 SGHDN, CDR2 FVKESK. Germline trimming cut 4 bases from V and 6 bases from J; bases unmatched to any gene: 10. This CDR3 has 15 amino acids. The CDR3 protein is CASSPRVGGRGEQYF. CDR3 coding DNA: TGTGCCAGCAGCCCAAGAGTCGGCGGGAGGGGCGAGCAGTACTTC.

The gene calls are TRBV19 and TRBJ2-1; 7 bases map to TRBD2. V shed 1 base, J shed 2 bases, and the junction held 8 bases outside the gene matches. In germline, CDR1 is LNHDA, CDR2 SQIVND (reference sequence). This CDR3 contains 17 residues. In DNA, the CDR3 is TGTGCCAGTAGTATAGGTACGTGGGAGGGCCCCTACAATGAGCAGTTCTTC. The encoded protein is CASSIGTWEGPYNEQFF. The full variable domain, with the rest looked up from reference TRBV19 and TRBJ2-1, is DGGITQSPKYLFRKEGQNVTLSCEQNLNHDAMYWYRQDPGQGLRLIYYSQIVNDFQKGDIAEGYSVSREKKESFPLTVTSAQKNPTAFYLCASSIGTWEGPYNEQFFGPGTRLTVL.

This chain joins TRBV7-9 and TRBJ2-3; no firm D call. Between the trimmed V and J ends, which lost 4 bases and 10 bases, there was a span of 21 bases. The CDR3 runs to 15 residues. Germline CDR1 SEHNR, CDR2 FQNEAQ (reference sequence). The CDR3, as DNA: TGTGCCAGCAGCTCCAGCTCCCTGACATTTCCATCGCAGTATTTT. Its translation: CASSSSSLTFPSQYF.

This chain joins TRBV18 and TRBJ1-4, with D possibly being TRBD1 (5 bases). This CDR3 comprises 13 residues. Trimming removed 6 bases from V and 8 bases from J, with 13 bases in between. Germline values: CDR1 KGHSH, CDR2 LQKENI. CDR3 sequence reads: CASSPWQGEKLFF. The CDR3 DNA reads TGTGCCAGCTCCCCCTGGCAGGGAGAAAAACTGTTTTTT. The whole variable domain, filled in from reference TRBV18 and TRBJ1-4, reads NAGVMQNPRHLVRRRGQEARLRCSPMKGHSHVYWYRQLPEEGLKFMVYLQKENIIDESGMPKERFSAEFPKEGPSILRIQQVVRGDSAAYFCASSPWQGEKLFFGSGTQLSVL.

In its sample, this clone was seen a few times. This chain links TRBV12-2 with TRBJ2-3; the DNA was not compared with TRBD2, the D call given in the table. TRBV12-2 is classified as a pseudogene. There are 16 residues in the CDR3. CDR3 DNA sequence: TGTGCAAGTCGCTTCAATGGCGGGAGTCCCCCAGATACGCAGTATTTT. This encodes CASRFNGGSPPDTQYF.

The chain has TRBV11-2 and TRBJ2-7; 7 bases are shared with TRBD2. Germline V gene sequence: CDR1 SGHAT, CDR2 FQNNGV. The J segment lost 3 bases and the V segment lost 4 bases, leaving 6 bases of the junction unmatched. This CDR3 has 14 residues. This chain's CDR3 is CASSSGGSSYEQYF. The CDR3 DNA reads as TGTGCCAGCAGCTCCGGGGGGTCTAGCTACGAGCAGTACTTC. Complete variable domain (other parts from reference TRBV11-2 and TRBJ2-7): EAGVAQSPRYKIIEKRQSVAFWCNPISGHATLYWYQQILGQGPKLLIQFQNNGVVDDSQLPKDRFSAERLKGVDSTLKIQPAKLEDSAVYLCASSSGGSSYEQYFGPGTRLTVT.

The chain carries TRBV9 and TRBJ2-1; D possibly corresponds to TRBD2 (6 bases). The CDR3 runs 14 residues. Germline CDR1 is SGDLS and CDR2 is YYNGEE. Trimming removed 0 bases at V and 6 bases at J, with 10 bases between. The CDR3 DNA is TGTGCCAGCAGCGTAGACGGGAGAGGCAATGAGCAGTTCTTC. It yields the protein CASSVDGRGNEQFF.

The chain links TRBV7-9 to TRBJ2-1; the D gene is possibly TRBD2 (6 bases). In germline, CDR1 is SEHNR, CDR2 FQNEAQ (reference sequence). This CDR3 spans 15 amino acids. V shed 6 bases and J shed 4 bases, with 16 bases lying between them. The CDR3 spells CASRFRGTLYNEQFF. DNA of the CDR3: TGTGCCAGCAGGTTCCGGGGGACTTTATACAATGAGCAGTTCTTC.

The rearrangement joins TRBV19 to TRBJ1-1; D gene ambiguous. Trimming left V 5 bases short and J 5 bases short, with 6 bases between. The CDR3 extends over 11 amino acids. The germline CDR1 and CDR2 sequences are LNHDA and SQIVND (reference sequence). The CDR3 reads CASSRRTEAFF. CDR3 coding DNA: TGTGCCAGTAGTCGCAGGACTGAAGCTTTCTTT.

This chain connects TRBV27 to TRBJ2-2, with D maybe TRBD2 (6 bases). Germline lookup yields CDR1 MNHEY and CDR2 SMNVEV (reference sequence). V dropped 2 bases and J dropped 6 bases, with 7 bases sitting between them. The CDR3 is 13 residues long. CDR3 loop: CASSLGGAGELFF. The CDR3 DNA reads as TGTGCCAGCAGTTTAGGCGGGGCCGGGGAGCTGTTTTTT.

V gene TRBV7-2 combines with J gene TRBJ2-2, with D hard to call. Trimming took 1 base from V and 5 from J, leaving 8 bases between them. This CDR3 has 14 amino acids. Germline assignment: CDR1 SGHTA and CDR2 FQGNSA. The CDR3: CASSLVQATGELFF. CDR3 in DNA: TGTGCCAGCAGCTTAGTTCAGGCAACCGGGGAGCTGTTTTTT.

V is TRBV6-1 and J is TRBJ1-5, with D possibly TRBD1 on 6 matching bases. The CDR3 extends over 14 amino acids. V lost 10 bases to trimming and J lost 2 bases, with 15 bases between them. CDR1 MNHNS and CDR2 SASEGT come from the germline V gene. The CDR3 DNA reads TGTGCCACCAGGACTCGACAGGGCAATCAGCCCCAGCATTTT. Protein product: CATRTRQGNQPQHF.

The rearrangement uses TRBV19 and TRBJ1-5; D unresolved. The germline V gene encodes CDR1 LNHDA and CDR2 SQIVND (reference sequence). The ends were cut back, 3 bases at V and 5 bases at J, with 5 bases in the middle. This CDR3 comprises 12 residues. The CDR3 sequence is CASSIPDQPQHF. CDR3 DNA: TGTGCCAGTAGTATTCCTGATCAGCCCCAGCATTTT.

The chain combines TRBV19 with TRBJ1-5; 8 bases are a match to TRBD1. This CDR3 is 14 amino acids long. Germline-derived CDR1 and CDR2 are LNHDA and SQIVND (reference sequence). Losses at the gene ends were 6 bases for V and 2 bases for J; bases not matched to a gene: 3. CDR3 region: CASSPTGGNQPQHF. The DNA for the CDR3 is TGTGCCAGTAGCCCGACAGGGGGCAATCAGCCCCAGCATTTT.

This rearrangement joins TRBV7-9 to TRBJ1-1; D is ambiguous. The V end was cut by 6 bases, the J end by 6 bases, with 23 bases between. Per germline, CDR1 SEHNR and CDR2 FQNEAQ (reference sequence). This CDR3 is built from 16 residues. DNA for the CDR3: TGTGCCAGCAGTAATAGATTGGGCTCCCTGCCAGCTGAAGCTTTCTTT. This sequence encodes CASSNRLGSLPAEAFF.